A selection of T cell receptor beta chains follows, all from one sample in a study of response to subunit inactivated influenza vaccine. TCRdb ran MiXCR on the RT-PCR reads and lists one entry per CDR3 protein. The data contain approximately 500,000 distinct CDR3 sequences, approximately 24% of them seen just once; the ten biggest clones take up approximately 3%. These data are also associated with another study on T cells expressing NK-cell markers.

The source was CD4+ T cells sorted from PBMCs, collected roughly 12 days after vaccination. The source is a man in his fifties who received an inactivated influenza vaccine. Both conserved end residues are part of each CDR3. The D gene is left open where the match is weak. Clone size appears in some rows only: once, few, many, or a class for an expanded clone.

clone_size,v_call,j_call,d_call,cdr3_aa,cdr3_nt
NA,TRBV3-1,TRBJ2-7,TRBD1,CASSPGRDRDIVGYEQYF,TGTGCCAGCAGCCCCGGTAGAGACAGGGATATTGTCGGGTACGAGCAGTACTTC
NA,TRBV25-1,TRBJ2-7,NA,CASSDPSGGAGGEQYF,TGTGCCAGCAGTGACCCCTCGGGGGGCGCTGGGGGCGAGCAGTACTTC
few,TRBV20-1,TRBJ1-5,TRBD1,CSARTGVSNQPQHF,TGCAGTGCAAGGACAGGTGTCAGCAATCAGCCCCAGCATTTT
few,TRBV6-2/TRBV6-3,TRBJ2-5,TRBD2,CASSYSSLAGEVETQYF,TGTGCCAGCAGTTACTCTTCCCTAGCGGGGGAGGTAGAGACCCAGTACTTC
NA,TRBV24-1,TRBJ2-3,NA,CATSDQGTATDTQYF,TGTGCCACCAGTGATCAGGGGACCGCCACAGATACGCAGTATTTT
NA,TRBV5-1,TRBJ2-5,NA,CASSPEAGVQDTQYF,TGCGCCAGCAGCCCCGAAGCGGGCGTCCAAGACACCCAGTACTTC
few,TRBV7-9,TRBJ2-3,NA,CASSLFSGVDTQYF,TGTGCCAGCAGCTTGTTCTCGGGCGTGGATACGCAGTATTTT
NA,TRBV6-2/TRBV6-3,TRBJ2-7,NA,CASSQTDSSYHEQYF,TGTGCCAGCAGTCAAACGGACAGTTCTTACCACGAGCAGTACTTC
NA,TRBV7-3,TRBJ2-7,NA,CASSLFGATTYEQYF,TGTGCCAGCAGCCTGTTCGGGGCCACAACCTACGAGCAGTACTTC
NA,TRBV20-1,TRBJ2-3,NA,CSASSPHSTDTQYF,TGCAGTGCTAGTTCACCTCACAGCACAGATACGCAGTATTTT
NA,TRBV10-3,TRBJ1-5,TRBD1,CATRGQSGNQPQHF,TGTGCCACCAGGGGGCAAAGTGGCAATCAGCCCCAGCATTTT
NA,TRBV18,TRBJ2-5,NA,CASSPPPGRETQYF,TGTGCCAGCTCACCACCGCCGGGTCGAGAGACCCAGTACTTC
NA,TRBV18,TRBJ2-1,TRBD2,CASSQSSGRNYNEQFF,TGTGCCAGCTCACAATCTAGCGGGAGAAATTACAATGAGCAGTTCTTC
few,TRBV30,TRBJ2-7,TRBD1,CAWNGQGAAYEQYF,TGTGCCTGGAACGGACAGGGGGCGGCCTACGAGCAGTACTTC
many,TRBV12-3/TRBV12-4,TRBJ1-2,TRBD1,CASSRTGAYGYTF,TGTGCCAGCAGCAGGACAGGGGCCTATGGCTACACCTTC
few,TRBV20-1,TRBJ2-7,NA,CSAGDNSYEQYF,TGCAGTGCTGGGGACAACTCCTACGAGCAGTACTTC
few,TRBV7-2,TRBJ2-7,NA,CASSLVGRGTYSYEQYF,TGTGCCAGCAGCTTAGTGGGGAGGGGGACATACTCCTACGAGCAGTACTTC
NA,TRBV5-5,TRBJ2-7,NA,CASSLYAIGEQYF,TGTGCCAGCAGCCTTTATGCGATCGGCGAGCAGTACTTC
NA,TRBV6-1,TRBJ2-7,TRBD1,CASSVNRGEQYF,TGTGCCAGCAGTGTAAACAGGGGCGAGCAGTACTTC
NA,TRBV3-1,TRBJ1-6,TRBD1,CASSQTTGGYSPLHF,TGTGCCAGCAGCCAAACGACAGGGGGTTATTCACCCCTCCACTTT
NA,TRBV20-1,TRBJ2-1,TRBD1,CSALGTALYNEQFF,TGCAGTGCCCTCGGGACAGCACTTTACAATGAGCAGTTCTTC
NA,TRBV7-9,TRBJ1-1,NA,CASSLILGADTEAFF,TGTGCCAGCAGCTTAATCCTGGGGGCGGACACTGAAGCTTTCTTT
NA,TRBV12-3/TRBV12-4,TRBJ1-1,NA,CASSLEVGGSEAFF,TGTGCCAGCAGTTTAGAGGTCGGGGGCTCTGAAGCTTTCTTT
few,TRBV29-1,TRBJ1-5,NA,CSVTLSPNQPQHF,TGCAGCGTCACTCTCTCGCCTAATCAGCCCCAGCATTTT
many,TRBV29-1,TRBJ2-1,TRBD1,CSARTGGGNEQFF,TGCAGCGCCCGGACAGGGGGGGGGAATGAGCAGTTCTTC
NA,TRBV27,TRBJ2-7,TRBD2,CASSFSASGRSSYEQYF,TGTGCCAGCAGTTTTTCGGCTAGCGGGAGGAGCTCCTACGAGCAGTACTTC
NA,TRBV7-8,TRBJ2-3,NA,CASSAGATDTQYF,TGTGCCAGCTCTGCGGGCGCCACAGATACGCAGTATTTT
few,TRBV5-1,TRBJ2-3,NA,CASSLGGASSDTQYF,TGCGCCAGCAGCTTGGGGGGGGCAAGCTCAGATACGCAGTATTTT
NA,TRBV6-1,TRBJ1-1,TRBD1,CASSEEEGALRDF,TGTGCCAGCAGTGAAGAAGAGGGGGCGCTTCGAGACTTT
NA,TRBV5-1,TRBJ1-6,NA,CASSLGTENSPLHF,TGCGCCAGCAGCTTGGGTACAGAAAATTCACCCCTCCACTTT
NA,TRBV5-1,TRBJ1-4,TRBD1,CASSLDDRGKLFF,TGCGCCAGCAGCTTGGATGACAGGGGTAAACTGTTTTTT
NA,TRBV20-1,TRBJ2-7,NA,CSARERTSGGEQYF,TGCAGTGCTAGAGAAAGGACGTCGGGCGGGGAGCAGTACTTC
NA,TRBV15,TRBJ2-3,NA,CATSRDWGDTQYF,TGTGCCACCAGCAGAGATTGGGGAGATACGCAGTATTTT
few,TRBV29-1,TRBJ2-1,NA,CSVEEIGGGFYNEQFF,TGCAGCGTTGAGGAAATCGGAGGGGGTTTCTACAATGAGCAGTTCTTC
NA,TRBV11-2,TRBJ2-3,NA,CASSFGGRAQYF,TGTGCCAGCAGCTTTGGGGGACGAGCGCAGTATTTT
many,TRBV28,TRBJ2-1,NA,CASSLVLTLEEAYNEQFF,TGTGCCAGCAGTTTGGTGCTCACCCTAGAGGAGGCCTACAATGAGCAGTTCTTC
NA,TRBV11-2,TRBJ1-3,NA,CASKTTGSGNTIYF,TGTGCCAGCAAAACGACAGGATCTGGAAACACCATATATTTT
few,TRBV20-1,TRBJ2-2,TRBD2,CSAPAGAGELFF,TGCAGTGCCCCAGCGGGAGCCGGGGAGCTGTTTTTT
NA,TRBV29-1,TRBJ2-7,NA,CSVDKGPYEQYF,TGCAGCGTTGACAAGGGACCCTACGAGCAGTACTTC
once,TRBV7-2,TRBJ1-2,TRBD1,CASSLGQGAVYGYTF,TGTGCCAGCAGCTTAGGGCAGGGGGCGGTCTATGGCTACACCTTC
few,TRBV2,TRBJ1-5,NA,CASREQTGISNQPQHF,TGTGCCAGCAGAGAGCAGACAGGAATTAGCAATCAGCCCCAGCATTTT
NA,TRBV20-1,TRBJ2-1,TRBD1,CSARVGTGSYNEQFF,TGCAGTGCTAGAGTGGGGACAGGGTCCTACAATGAGCAGTTCTTC
few,TRBV2,TRBJ2-1,TRBD1,CASSNDRGSWNEQFF,TGTGCCAGCAGTAATGACAGGGGGAGTTGGAATGAGCAGTTCTTC
NA,TRBV7-9,TRBJ2-3,TRBD1,CASTFLAGQGTDTQYF,TGTGCCAGCACCTTCCTTGCGGGACAGGGCACAGATACGCAGTATTTT
NA,TRBV7-2,TRBJ2-5,NA,CASSFGRVEETQYF,TGTGCCAGCAGCTTCGGAAGGGTAGAAGAGACCCAGTACTTC
few,TRBV9,TRBJ1-2,TRBD1,CASSVEGQATGYTF,TGTGCCAGCAGCGTAGAGGGACAGGCTACTGGCTACACCTTC
few,TRBV5-1,TRBJ1-1,TRBD1,CASSLKAQGARTEAFF,TGCGCCAGCAGCTTGAAGGCCCAGGGGGCGCGTACTGAAGCTTTCTTT
few,TRBV7-8,TRBJ2-3,TRBD2,CASSFSRVSGITDTQYF,TGTGCCAGCAGCTTTTCACGAGTTAGCGGGATAACAGATACGCAGTATTTT
NA,TRBV20-1,TRBJ2-7,TRBD1,CSAKGQGANYEQYF,TGCAGTGCGAAAGGACAGGGGGCGAACTACGAGCAGTACTTC
NA,TRBV9,TRBJ2-1,NA,CASSVEARGNEQFF,TGTGCCAGCAGCGTAGAGGCCCGAGGGAATGAGCAGTTCTTC
NA,TRBV20-1,TRBJ2-3,NA,CSALEVPTDTQYF,TGCAGTGCCCTTGAGGTACCCACAGATACGCAGTATTTT
NA,TRBV7-2,TRBJ2-2,NA,CASSFPRGYTGELFF,TGTGCCAGCAGCTTCCCCAGGGGATACACCGGGGAGCTGTTTTTT
NA,TRBV24-1,TRBJ2-1,NA,CATSDFIAARQFF,TGTGCCACCAGTGATTTTATTGCGGCGAGGCAGTTCTTC
NA,TRBV4-2,TRBJ2-2,TRBD2,CASSQKLKREAPGELFF,TGTGCCAGCAGCCAAAAATTAAAGCGGGAGGCCCCCGGGGAGCTGTTTTTT
NA,TRBV12-3/TRBV12-4,TRBJ2-5,NA,CASSFKGGPRQETQYF,TGTGCCAGCAGTTTTAAGGGGGGCCCCAGACAAGAGACCCAGTACTTC
NA,TRBV30,TRBJ1-5,NA,CAWRRDSNQPQHF,TGTGCCTGGCGCAGGGATAGCAATCAGCCCCAGCATTTT
few,TRBV19,TRBJ2-1,NA,CASSPGPRDEQFF,TGTGCCAGTAGTCCCGGGCCCCGGGATGAGCAGTTCTTC
NA,TRBV12-3/TRBV12-4,TRBJ2-3,NA,CASSLGLGVNPHTQYF,TGTGCCAGCAGTTTAGGTTTGGGCGTCAACCCCCATACGCAGTATTTT
NA,TRBV5-1,TRBJ2-3,NA,CASTETGGMGTDTQYF,TGCGCCAGCACCGAGACCGGGGGAATGGGGACAGATACGCAGTATTTT
NA,TRBV20-1,TRBJ1-1,NA,CSAPNRNTEAFF,TGCAGTGCCCCGAACCGGAACACTGAAGCTTTCTTT